The next 27 T cell receptor beta chains were all read from a single sample in a study of T cell responses to AZD1222 COVID-19 vaccine. Clones were sequenced by immunoSEQ multiplex PCR, and TCRdb holds only the in-frame ones, with some missing. Of about 150,000 clones in the sample, over 75% were seen once. The starting material was peripheral blood, obtained on day 0 of AZD1222 vaccination. The receptors come from an adult in good health.

The CDR3 DNA reads as TGCGCCAGCAGCCCTCTAAAACTAGGACAGGGCTCCTACGAGCAGTACTTC. Encoded protein: CASSPLKLGQGSYEQYF. The chain recombines TRBV4-1 with TRBJ2-7; 8 bases line up with TRBD1. CDR3 length: 17 amino acids. With V trimmed by 4 bases and J by 0 bases, 11 bases remained unmatched. Germline loops: CDR1 MGHRA, CDR2 YSYEKL.

The chain is built from TRBV9 and TRBJ2-7; TRBD2 agrees at 7 bases. The CDR3 extends over 16 amino acids. Germline CDR1 SGDLS, CDR2 YYNGEE. J gave up 2 bases and V 3 bases, and 11 bases lay outside the gene matches. In DNA, the CDR3 is TGTGCCAGCAGCGCACCAGGTAGCGGGTCCCCCTACGAGCAGTACTTC. The encoded protein is CASSAPGSGSPYEQYF.

The chain is built from TRBV7-9 and TRBJ2-5; weak D call: TRBD1 (6 bases). V dropped 1 base and J dropped 7 bases, with 10 bases sitting between them. The germline V gene encodes CDR1 SEHNR and CDR2 FQNEAQ (reference sequence). The CDR3 spans 13 residues. As DNA, the CDR3 is TGTGCCAGCAGCTTAGACAGGGCGGGGACCCAGTACTTC. Translated: CASSLDRAGTQYF.

This chain joins TRBV12-3 or TRBV12-4 and TRBJ1-2; D call uncertain. Trimming cost V 4 bases and J 7 bases, with 10 bases left between them. The CDR3 extends over 12 amino acids. This chain's CDR3 is CASSYGQLGYTF. The CDR3 region has the DNA TGTGCCAGCAGTTATGGGCAGCTTGGCTACACCTTC.

V gene TRBV4-2 combines with J gene TRBJ2-5; tentatively, D is TRBD2 (6 bases). The CDR3 consists of 13 residues. The V end was cut by 3 bases, the J end by 2 bases, with 7 bases between. The germline V gene has CDR1 LGHNA and CDR2 YNFKEQ. CDR3 nucleotides: TGTGCCAGCAGCCAGGGACTTCAAGAGACCCAGTACTTC. Translation gives CASSQGLQETQYF.

The rearrangement links TRBV7-3 to TRBJ1-2, with a tentative D call TRBD1 (6 bases). This CDR3 has 16 amino acids. Germline V lookup: CDR1 SGHTA, CDR2 FQGTGA. The germline V and J ends were trimmed by 2 bases and 6 bases, with 19 bases remaining between them. In DNA, the CDR3 is TGTGCCAGCAGCTTACGGGCGACAGGCACACTCGATGGCTACACCTTC. Protein sequence: CASSLRATGTLDGYTF. Full variable domain (rest looked up from reference TRBV7-3 and TRBJ1-2): GAGVSQTPSNKVTEKGKYVELRCDPISGHTALYWYRQSLGQGPEFLIYFQGTGAADDSGLPNDRFFAVRPEGSVSTLKIQRTERGDSAVYLCASSLRATGTLDGYTFGSGTRLTVV.

The chain has TRBV29-1 and TRBJ1-5, with D possibly TRBD1 on 6 matching bases. V was pared by 4 bases and J by 5 bases, with 9 bases between. The CDR3 length is 12 residues. CDR1 SQVTM and CDR2 ANQGSEA come from the germline V gene. Written as DNA, the CDR3 is TGCAGCGTTGGGGACAAGGATCAGCCCCAGCATTTT. As protein: CSVGDKDQPQHF. The full variable domain, completed using reference TRBV29-1 and TRBJ1-5, is SAVISQKPSRDICQRGTSLTIQCQVDSQVTMMFWYRQQPGQSLTLIATANQGSEATYESGFVIDKFPISRPNLTFSTLTVSNMSPEDSSIYLCSVGDKDQPQHFGDGTRLSIL.

The genes are TRBV5-1 and TRBJ2-3; the D gene is possibly TRBD2 (6 bases). V was cut by 0 bases and J by 4 bases, with 12 bases left in between. Germline V gene lookup returns CDR1 SGHRS and CDR2 YFSETQ. The CDR3 is made up of 15 amino acids. For the CDR3, the DNA is TGCGCCAGCAGCTTGGGACGCGGGGCCTCAGATACGCAGTATTTT. It codes for CASSLGRGASDTQYF.

The chain is built from TRBV13 and TRBJ1-6; D possibly corresponds to TRBD1 (5 bases). The CDR3 has 15 residues. V lost 3 bases to trimming and J lost 4 bases, with 10 bases between them. Germline V gene lookup returns CDR1 PRHDT and CDR2 FYEKMQ (reference sequence). The CDR3 region has the DNA TGTGCCAGCAGCTTTAAGGGGTCATATAATTCACCCCTCCACTTT. It yields the protein CASSFKGSYNSPLHF.

V is TRBV7-2 and J is TRBJ2-5; a possible D gene is TRBD2 (6 bases). The CDR3 spans 14 residues. Trimming took 1 base from V and 5 from J, leaving 11 bases between them. Germline-derived CDR1 and CDR2 are SGHTA and FQGNSA. CDR3 sequence (DNA): TGTGCCAGCAGCTTAGATGGAGGGGTCGAGACCCAGTACTTC. Translated: CASSLDGGVETQYF.

The chain recombines TRBV9 with TRBJ1-1, with D maybe TRBD1 (5 bases). Trimming took off 0 bases at V and 1 base at J, with 10 bases between the two ends. Looked up from germline, CDR1 is SGDLS and CDR2 is YYNGEE. CDR3 length: 15 amino acids. The CDR3 DNA follows: TGTGCCAGCAGCGTAGTAACAGGAGGGAACACTGAAGCTTTCTTT. Translated, it gives CASSVVTGGNTEAFF.

The DNA for the CDR3 is TGTGCCACCAGCAGAGACCGAACTAGGGGGCTAGAAGCTTTCTTT. Translating it yields CATSRDRTRGLEAFF. V usage is TRBV15 and J usage is TRBJ1-1; 7 bases match TRBD1. V lost 0 bases, J lost 8 bases, and 9 bases stayed unmatched. The CDR3 has 15 amino acids. Germline V lookup: CDR1 LNHNV, CDR2 YYDKDF (reference sequence).

The chain couples TRBV7-9 to TRBJ2-1, with a weak D call TRBD2 (5 bases). The ends were cut back, 5 bases at V and 9 bases at J, with 14 bases in the middle. Germline values: CDR1 SEHNR, CDR2 FQNEAQ (reference sequence). The CDR3 runs 13 residues. CDR3 residues: CASSTRLAGEQFF. The CDR3 DNA reads TGTGCCAGCAGCACACGGCTAGCCGGTGAGCAGTTCTTC.

This clone was counted only a few times. The chain joins TRBV27 to TRBJ2-1, with TRBD2 matching over 11 bases. The CDR3 runs to 18 residues. Losses at the gene ends were 2 bases for V and 10 bases for J; bases not matched to a gene: 16. Germline V gene sequence: CDR1 MNHEY, CDR2 SMNVEV (reference sequence). The CDR3 DNA follows: TGTGCCAGCAGTTTACGGGCTAGCGGGGGGCCCGTCCGGGGCGAGCAGTTCTTC. Amino acids: CASSLRASGGPVRGEQFF.

The genes are TRBV18 and TRBJ1-2; tentatively, D is TRBD1 (6 bases). The germline CDR1 and CDR2 sequences are KGHSH and LQKENI. The CDR3 has 15 amino acids. V was cut by 3 bases and J by 1 base, with 12 bases left in between. The CDR3 here is CASSPRTAINYGYTF. DNA for the CDR3: TGTGCCAGCTCACCGAGGACAGCGATTAACTATGGCTACACCTTC.

This clone appeared once. The rearrangement joins TRBV12-5 to TRBJ2-5; either TRBD1 or TRBD2 may supply D (5 bases each). Trimming pared 5 bases from V and 7 bases from J, leaving 14 bases between. Germline V gene sequence: CDR1 LGHNT, CDR2 FRNRAP. This CDR3 is built from 13 residues. The CDR3 DNA is TGTGCTAGTGGTCCCAGGGACCGGGGGACCCAGTACTTC. It codes for CASGPRDRGTQYF.

The chain combines TRBV2 with TRBJ2-1; TRBD1 matches at 8 bases. CDR3 length: 14 residues. The trim removed 6 bases at V and 3 bases at J, leaving 4 bases unmatched. Looked up from germline, CDR1 is SNHLY and CDR2 is FYNNEI. The CDR3 DNA is TGTGCCAGCAGAACGGACAGGGTCTACAATGAGCAGTTCTTC. Its protein is CASRTDRVYNEQFF.

Concerning this clone: Additional DNA sequences in this sample encode the identical CDR3. V usage is TRBV27 and J usage is TRBJ1-2; TRBD1 is a possible D gene (5 bases). V lost 3 bases and J 1 base, leaving 12 bases between the germline ends. CDR1 is MNHEY, CDR2 SMNVEV, per germline (reference sequence). The CDR3 covers 15 residues. DNA of the CDR3: TGTGCCAGCAGTTTGCGGGGGGGTGGTAACTATGGCTACACCTTC. It codes for CASSLRGGGNYGYTF.

The chain has TRBV6-5 and TRBJ1-2, with TRBD1 matching over 7 bases. V lost 8 bases, J lost 4 bases, and 7 bases stayed unmatched. Germline lookup yields CDR1 MNHEY and CDR2 SVGAGI. The CDR3 length is 13 residues. The CDR3 DNA sequence: TGTGCCAGCGGCAAGACAGGGACCTATGGCTACACCTTC. Translated: CASGKTGTYGYTF.

In this sample, this clone is medium-sized. This chain uses TRBV6-1 with TRBJ2-3; TRBD2 aligns across 12 bases. Unmatched junction bases numbered 1, after V lost 2 bases and J lost 4 bases. Germline lookup yields CDR1 MNHNS and CDR2 SASEGT. The CDR3 contains 15 residues. The CDR3 bases are TGTGCCAGCAGTGAACTAGCGGGGGGGCCAGATACGCAGTATTTT. Translation: CASSELAGGPDTQYF.

This rearrangement joins TRBV21-1 to TRBJ1-4; TRBD1 was called by the table and not checked on the DNA. TRBV21-1 is annotated as a pseudogene. The CDR3 loop spans 14 amino acids. In nucleotides, the CDR3 is TGTGCCAGCACCACGACAGCGCCTAATGAAAAACTGTTTTTT. Translated, it gives CASTTTAPNEKLFF.

The V call is TRBV19, the J call TRBJ1-5; possible D gene TRBD1, 6 bases. Germline loops: CDR1 LNHDA, CDR2 SQIVND (reference sequence). V lost 5 bases and J lost 10, with 18 bases in between. The CDR3 is made up of 14 amino acids. CDR3: CASSGWTEIIPQHF. The CDR3, as DNA: TGTGCCAGTAGTGGGTGGACAGAGATAATCCCCCAGCATTTT.

The chain has TRBV28 and TRBJ2-5, with 8 bases aligning to TRBD1. V was clipped by 5 bases and J by 5 bases; unmatched bases: 10. This CDR3 is 15 amino acids long. CDR1 MDHEN and CDR2 SYDVKM come from the germline V gene. CDR3 protein: CASSRGGQGTETQYF. CDR3 nucleotides: TGTGCCAGCAGTCGGGGAGGACAGGGAACGGAGACCCAGTACTTC.

V gene TRBV9 combines with J gene TRBJ2-2; D unresolved. The CDR3 totals 13 residues. The V gene's germline CDR1 is SGDLS and CDR2 YYNGEE. The V end was cut by 4 bases, the J end by 0 bases, with 4 bases between. The CDR3 is CASSPPNTGELFF. CDR3 DNA sequence: TGTGCCAGCAGCCCACCGAACACCGGGGAGCTGTTTTTT.

This chain uses TRBV2 with TRBJ1-5; D not resolved. Germline V gene lookup returns CDR1 SNHLY and CDR2 FYNNEI. This CDR3 is 12 amino acids long. The V end lost 11 bases, the J end lost 6 bases, and 14 bases lay between the germline ends. The chain's CDR3 is CASSRRGQPQHF. DNA of the CDR3: TGTGCCTCCTCTCGACGAGGTCAGCCCCAGCATTTT.

This clone was recorded once. The chain recombines TRBV12-3 or TRBV12-4 with TRBJ2-5, with 7 positions matching TRBD2. The CDR3 runs 13 residues. The ends lost 6 bases at V and 5 bases at J; junction bases unmatched: 6. The CDR3 is CASSRSGAETQYF. CDR3 bases: TGTGCCAGCAGCCGCAGCGGGGCGGAGACCCAGTACTTC.

The rearrangement joins TRBV5-6 to TRBJ2-1, with 11 nucleotides matching TRBD2. The length of the CDR3 is 17 residues. V lost 0 bases to trimming and J lost 0 bases; unmatched junction nucleotides: 2. Per germline, CDR1 SGHDT and CDR2 YYEEEE. CDR3 sequence: CASSLGLAGSSYNEQFF. As DNA, the CDR3 is TGTGCCAGCAGCTTGGGACTAGCGGGGAGCTCCTACAATGAGCAGTTCTTC. Full variable domain (missing parts from reference TRBV5-6 and TRBJ2-1): DAGVTQSPTHLIKTRGQQVTLRCSPKSGHDTVSWYQQALGQGPQFIFQYYEEEERQRGNFPDRFSGHQFPNYSSELNVNALLLGDSALYLCASSLGLAGSSYNEQFFGPGTRLTVL.